This entry lists 30 T cell receptor beta chains sequenced from one sample in a study of PD-1 blockade in classical Hodgkin lymphoma. Sequencing was performed with immunoSEQ multiplex PCR; in TCRdb, only in-frame clones are kept and a portion is missing. The sample contains about 97,000 clones, approximately 88% of which appear only once. With no exception, relapse followed autologous stem cell transplantation in all patients, and brentuximab vedotin exposure varied. Here the sequenced sample was peripheral blood mononuclear cells (PBMCs), taken at baseline. The receptor set was obtained from a human donor with classical Hodgkin lymphoma.

The V gene is TRBV5-4, the J gene TRBJ1-2; D is undetermined. The germline V gene encodes CDR1 SGHNT and CDR2 YYREEE (reference sequence). The CDR3 is made up of 12 amino acids. Between the trimmed V and J ends, which lost 4 bases and 4 bases, there was a span of 8 bases. The CDR3 sequence is CASSPARYGYTF. Written as DNA, the CDR3 is TGTGCCAGCAGCCCTGCCCGCTATGGCTACACCTTC.

The chain combines TRBV7-9 with TRBJ2-3; D ambiguous. Germline loops: CDR1 SEHNR, CDR2 FQNEAQ (reference sequence). V was pared by 8 bases and J by 0 bases, with 9 bases between. This CDR3 has 13 residues. The CDR3 reads CASQTASTDTQYF. For the CDR3, the DNA is TGTGCCAGCCAGACGGCTAGCACAGATACGCAGTATTTT.

The rearrangement joins TRBV7-6 to TRBJ2-7, with TRBD2 matching 7 bases. The junction had 7 bases not matched to a gene; V was cut back by 2 bases and J by 6 bases. The CDR3 loop spans 14 amino acids. In germline, CDR1 is SGHVS, CDR2 FNYEAQ. The CDR3 loop is CASSLSGGASEQYF. CDR3 DNA: TGTGCCAGCAGCTTATCGGGGGGAGCCTCCGAGCAGTACTTC. The full variable domain, rest sourced from reference TRBV7-6 and TRBJ2-7, is GAGVSQSPRYKVTKRGQDVALRCDPISGHVSLYWYRQALGQGPEFLTYFNYEAQQDKSGLPNDRFSAERPEGSISTLTIQRTEQRDSAMYRCASSLSGGASEQYFGPGTRLTVT.

This chain joins TRBV7-8 and TRBJ2-3, with 10 bases that match TRBD2. After removal of 2 bases from V and 1 base from J, the junction contained 6 bases not matched to a gene. The germline gives CDR1 SGHVS, CDR2 FQNEAQ. The length of the CDR3 is 17 residues. The CDR3 bases are TGTGCCAGCAGCTTATTCCGGACTAGCGGAGGCACAGATACGCAGTATTTT. Encoded protein: CASSLFRTSGGTDTQYF.

The rearrangement links TRBV18 to TRBJ2-6; the D gene is possibly TRBD2 (6 bases). Germline assignment: CDR1 KGHSH and CDR2 LQKENI. CDR3 length: 16 residues. The V end was cut by 1 base, the J end by 2 bases, with 9 bases between. CDR3 residues: CASSPRGAAGANVLTF. The CDR3 DNA follows: TGTGCCAGCTCACCACGCGGGGCAGCTGGGGCCAACGTCCTGACTTTC.

The V and J genes are TRBV10-3 and TRBJ2-7; 7 bases agree with TRBD1. The ends lost 3 bases at V and 6 bases at J; junction bases unmatched: 8. Germline CDR1 reads ENHRY; CDR2 reads SYGVKD. The CDR3 spans 14 residues. CDR3 in amino acids: CAISELTGVGEQYF. CDR3 bases: TGTGCCATCAGTGAACTAACAGGGGTTGGCGAGCAGTACTTC.

The chain uses TRBV6-6 and TRBJ2-7; D not resolved. Germline CDR1 MNHNY, CDR2 SVGAGI (reference sequence). The CDR3 sequence is 12 residues long. Between the trimmed V and J ends, which lost 4 bases and 7 bases, there was a span of 11 bases. The CDR3 loop is CASSLAVGEQYF. The CDR3, as DNA: TGTGCCAGCAGTTTGGCGGTCGGGGAGCAGTACTTC.

Remarks on this clone: The junction and the germline gene differ at one end; a read error may be behind it. The chain is built from TRBV11-2 and TRBJ2-4; D gene uncertain. The CDR3 loop spans 13 amino acids. Looked up from germline, CDR1 is SGHAT and CDR2 is FQNNGV. Here the CDR3 reads CASSIDTGSIQYF. CDR3 bases: TGTGCCAGCAGCATAGACACTGGATCTATTCAGTACTTC.

There are a few counts of this clone. Within the sample, other DNA sequences also encode this same CDR3. This chain joins TRBV19 and TRBJ2-2; D is undetermined. V was cut by 5 bases and J by 3 bases, with 1 base left in between. Germline V lookup: CDR1 LNHDA, CDR2 SQIVND (reference sequence). The CDR3 spans 11 residues. CDR3 coding DNA: TGTGCCAGTAGTTACACCGGGGAGCTGTTTTTT. It codes for CASSYTGELFF.

V is TRBV5-1 and J is TRBJ1-2; D remains ambiguous. This CDR3 comprises 13 residues. CDR1 is SGHRS, CDR2 YFSETQ, per germline. V lost 0 bases to trimming and J lost 7 bases, with 10 bases between them. CDR3 amino acids: CASSLASLSGYTF. CDR3 sequence (DNA): TGCGCCAGCAGCTTGGCATCTCTTTCTGGCTACACCTTC.

The chain links TRBV5-6 to TRBJ2-2; D remains ambiguous. The germline CDR1 and CDR2 sequences are SGHDT and YYEEEE. With 3 bases removed from V and 3 bases from J, the gap between germline ends came to 9 bases. This CDR3 is 14 amino acids long. In nucleotides, the CDR3 is TGTGCCAGCAGCTCCTGGACCCACACCGGGGAGCTGTTTTTT. Translating gives CASSSWTHTGELFF. Full variable domain (rest looked up from reference TRBV5-6 and TRBJ2-2): DAGVTQSPTHLIKTRGQQVTLRCSPKSGHDTVSWYQQALGQGPQFIFQYYEEEERQRGNFPDRFSGHQFPNYSSELNVNALLLGDSALYLCASSSWTHTGELFFGEGSRLTVL.

V gene TRBV7-8 combines with J gene TRBJ2-1; 7 bases align to TRBD2. The germline gives CDR1 SGHVS, CDR2 FQNEAQ. The CDR3 runs to 20 residues. Germline trimming cut 2 bases from V and 2 bases from J; bases unmatched to any gene: 18. CDR3 residues: CASSLPSSGSDILPYNEQFF. CDR3 nucleotide sequence: TGTGCCAGCAGCTTACCCTCTAGCGGCTCCGATATTCTCCCCTACAATGAGCAGTTCTTC.

The CDR3 protein is CASSLIIGTEAFF. DNA for the CDR3: TGTGCCAGCAGCTTAATAATCGGCACTGAAGCTTTCTTT. The rearrangement uses TRBV11-1 and TRBJ1-1; no clear D. CDR3 length equals 13 residues. Per germline, CDR1 SGHAT and CDR2 FQDESV (reference sequence). Deletions cut 2 bases from V and 4 bases from J, with 8 bases between.

The chain's CDR3 is CASSLDYSDQPQHF. The DNA for the CDR3 is TGTGCCAGCAGCTTAGACTACAGTGATCAGCCCCAGCATTTT. The rearrangement joins TRBV7-9 to TRBJ1-5; D not resolved. The CDR3 extends over 14 amino acids. Germline V gene data show CDR1 as SEHNR and CDR2 as FQNEAQ (reference sequence). V dropped 1 base and J dropped 5 bases, with 9 bases sitting between them.

The rearrangement joins TRBV19 to TRBJ2-2, with TRBD2 matching over 7 bases. V shed 3 bases and J 6 bases; nucleotides not matched to a gene: 4. The germline CDR1 and CDR2 sequences are LNHDA and SQIVND (reference sequence). The CDR3 length is 14 residues. The CDR3 DNA reads TGTGCCAGTAGTATGGGGAGGGCGTCCGGGGAGCTGTTTTTT. It specifies CASSMGRASGELFF. Full variable domain (remainder filled in from reference TRBV19 and TRBJ2-2): DGGITQSPKYLFRKEGQNVTLSCEQNLNHDAMYWYRQDPGQGLRLIYYSQIVNDFQKGDIAEGYSVSREKKESFPLTVTSAQKNPTAFYLCASSMGRASGELFFGEGSRLTVL.

The CDR3 bases are TGTGCCAGCAGCTTTGGACAGAACACAGATACGCAGTATTTT. It encodes CASSFGQNTDTQYF. This chain connects TRBV5-5 to TRBJ2-3; D is possibly TRBD1 (6 bases). The CDR3 has 14 amino acids. Trimming removed 2 bases at V and 2 bases at J, with 9 bases between. Germline CDR1 reads SGHKS; CDR2 reads YYEKEE (reference sequence).

This clone was seen once. V gene TRBV14 combines with J gene TRBJ2-7, with D possibly TRBD1 on 5 matching bases. CDR1 SGHDN and CDR2 FVKESK come from the germline V gene. This CDR3 comprises 14 residues. With 1 base removed from V and 2 bases from J, the gap between germline ends came to 9 bases. This CDR3 reads CASSQVPGTYEQYF. The CDR3 DNA reads as TGTGCCAGCAGCCAAGTCCCAGGGACCTACGAGCAGTACTTC.

The V call is TRBV15, the J call TRBJ2-1; 10 bases agree with TRBD2. Germline lookup yields CDR1 LNHNV and CDR2 YYDKDF (reference sequence). Germline trimming cut 1 base from V and 5 bases from J; bases unmatched to any gene: 11. The CDR3 extends over 18 amino acids. DNA for the CDR3: TGTGCCACCAGCAGAGGTAGCGGGAGGTACCAGGGGAACAATGAGCAGTTCTTC. Its translation is CATSRGSGRYQGNNEQFF.

CDR3 coding DNA: TGTGCCAGCAGTTTACGGGGGCTGGGCTACACCTTC. This sequence encodes CASSLRGLGYTF. The chain recombines TRBV27 with TRBJ1-2, with a weak D call TRBD1 (6 bases). The germline gives CDR1 MNHEY, CDR2 SMNVEV (reference sequence). The CDR3 contains 12 residues. Trimming removed 2 bases at V and 8 bases at J, with 9 bases between.

Only one count was recorded for this clone. The rearrangement joins TRBV7-6 to TRBJ1-3; 7 bases are shared with TRBD1. CDR1 is SGHVS, CDR2 FNYEAQ, per germline. V shed 3 bases and J 1 base; nucleotides not matched to a gene: 3. The CDR3 runs to 15 residues. The CDR3 reads CASSFSQGSGNTIYF. The CDR3 bases are TGTGCCAGCAGCTTTTCACAGGGGTCTGGAAACACCATATATTTT.

The chain carries TRBV28 and TRBJ1-5; the D is unclear. CDR1 MDHEN and CDR2 SYDVKM come from the germline V gene. V lost 10 bases and J lost 6, with 19 bases in between. The CDR3 has 14 residues. The CDR3 spells CATQTSQWGQPQHF. CDR3 sequence (DNA): TGTGCCACCCAGACCTCACAGTGGGGTCAGCCCCAGCATTTT.

This chain joins TRBV5-6 and TRBJ1-2; D not certain. Looked up from germline, CDR1 is SGHDT and CDR2 is YYEEEE. The length of the CDR3 is 14 residues. Trimming cost V 2 bases and J 3 bases, with 11 bases left between them. Written as DNA, the CDR3 is TGTGCCAGCAGCTTCCGCGCTGACTACTATGGCTACACCTTC. It codes for CASSFRADYYGYTF.

This clone is a singleton in its sample. The genes are TRBV11-3 and TRBJ1-3; D gene ambiguous. The CDR3 consists of 15 residues. Trimming pared 5 bases from V and 2 bases from J, leaving 13 bases between. CDR1 SGHNT and CDR2 YENEEA come from the germline V gene. The CDR3 DNA reads as TGTGCCAGCAGCAGAGGAGAAAGGGCTGGAAACACCATATATTTT. Protein sequence: CASSRGERAGNTIYF.

The rearrangement uses TRBV5-1 and TRBJ2-2, with 10 nucleotides matching TRBD2. The CDR3 consists of 17 residues. Trimming removed 4 bases from V and 6 bases from J; junction bases left unmatched: 12. The V gene's germline CDR1 is SGHRS and CDR2 YFSETQ. CDR3 coding DNA: TGCGCCAGCAGCCCCTTAGCGGGAGGAGGTATTCCCGGGGAGCTGTTTTTT. Translated: CASSPLAGGGIPGELFF.

A word on this clone: At the DNA level, this CDR3 is encoded by other sequences in the same sample as well. The chain joins TRBV6-5 to TRBJ2-1, with 10 bases fitting TRBD2. J gave up 0 bases and V 6 bases, and 2 bases lay outside the gene matches. Germline-derived CDR1 and CDR2 are MNHEY and SVGAGI. This CDR3 comprises 15 residues. The CDR3: CASRSSGSSYNEQFF. The CDR3 DNA is TGTGCCAGCAGATCTAGCGGGAGCTCCTACAATGAGCAGTTCTTC.

The J gene is TRBJ1-1, the V gene TRBV19; D perhaps matches TRBD1 (5 bases). V dropped 3 bases and J dropped 0 bases, with 8 bases sitting between them. Germline CDR1 LNHDA, CDR2 SQIVND (reference sequence). CDR3 length: 14 residues. The DNA for the CDR3 is TGTGCCAGTAGTATGATAGGGGTGAACACTGAAGCTTTCTTT. It specifies CASSMIGVNTEAFF.

V gene TRBV19 combines with J gene TRBJ1-2; TRBD1 aligns across 8 bases. There are 13 residues in the CDR3. Germline CDR1 and CDR2: LNHDA and SQIVND (reference sequence). V was clipped by 7 bases and J by 6 bases; unmatched bases: 7. CDR3 sequence reads: CASNLRGRHGYTF. CDR3 in DNA: TGTGCCAGTAATCTCAGGGGGCGACATGGCTACACCTTC.

The chain employs TRBV5-1 and TRBJ2-1; no definite D call. Trimming shortened V by 2 bases and J by 1 base, and 10 bases separated the two germline ends. Germline CDR1 reads SGHRS; CDR2 reads YFSETQ. The CDR3 totals 15 residues. DNA of the CDR3: TGCGCCAGCAGCTTATTTGGTCGGTCCTACAATGAGCAGTTCTTC. Protein sequence: CASSLFGRSYNEQFF.

This chain joins TRBV7-9 and TRBJ2-4; D ambiguous. CDR1 is SEHNR and CDR2 is FQNEAQ in the germline V gene (reference sequence). The ends were cut back, 4 bases at V and 8 bases at J, with 12 bases in the middle. The CDR3 contains 13 residues. Here the CDR3 DNA reads TGTGCCAGCAGCTCCCCTTATTCGGACATTCAGTACTTC. It specifies CASSSPYSDIQYF.

The chain is built from TRBV7-2 and TRBJ2-7; unclear D gene. This CDR3 spans 13 amino acids. The V gene's germline CDR1 is SGHTA and CDR2 FQGNSA. V shed 0 bases and J shed 1 base, with 4 bases lying between them. CDR3 bases: TGTGCCAGCAGCTTAGCGGGGTCCTACGAGCAGTACTTC. It codes for CASSLAGSYEQYF.